This TCR beta chain was sequenced for a study of graft-versus-host responses after intestinal transplantation (dated by TCRdb to about 2021). Some background on the complete study: The transplants that recipients received were multivisceral, liver-intestinal, or isolated intestinal. Every recipient was given anti-thymocyte globulin induction, followed by roughly 3 years of maintenance tacrolimus and steroids. Bulk TCR-beta CDR3 sequencing was used to track graft-versus-host and host-versus-graft alloreactive T cell clones in the graft, circulation and bone marrow after intestinal transplantation. Alloreactive clones were identified by sequencing pre-transplant mixed lymphocyte reaction products and comparing them with unstimulated pre-transplant donor and recipient T cells. The cohort enrolled 20 to 30 intestinal transplant recipients including one retransplant, and a few patients lacking pretransplant specimens were excluded. A peak of at least 4% donor T cells among recipient peripheral blood mononuclear cells was the definition used for donor T cell macrochimerism. Instead of going to the commercial service, samples from a few later patients were sequenced in-house on an Illumina MiSeq and processed with MiXCR.

The sample's time point label, decoded: cells obtained before transplantation from donor or recipient. CD3+CD4+ and CD3+CD8+ populations were FACS-sorted from unstimulated pre-transplant donor and recipient cells taken from spleen or lymph nodes. Libraries were made using the immunoSEQ multiplex PCR assay. In most patients, genomic DNA was isolated using the Qiagen DNeasy Blood and Tissue Kit and sent frozen to Adaptive Biotechnologies for TCR sequencing. Adaptive Biotechnologies carried out high-throughput TCR-beta CDR3 sequencing of genomic DNA for most patients. As for the authors' bioinformatics: Adaptive's ImmunoSEQ software was the source of the TCR sequencing data for 15 to 20 patients, while a few other patients were processed with MiXCR and VDJtools. CD4 versus CD8 sorting errors were corrected by removing sequences found in both subsets at a frequency ratio below 5:1. CDR3 nucleotide sequences shared between donor and recipient were removed because their origin could not be assigned. To count as alloreactive, a clone needed at least 2-fold expansion over unstimulated cells and a minimum CFSE-low frequency of 0.002% (template counts) or 0.001% (read counts). Clones detected in sequenced pre-transplant spleen, lymph node, or MLR CFSE-low populations of the donor or recipient were defined as mappable. The cumulative frequency of alloreactive clones was calculated as a percentage of all sequences, weighted by copy number. TCRdb took this table from immuneACCESS and kept in-frame rearrangements with V and J called. Such tables lack part of the clones; where checked against another copy, unresolved V genes explain under half of the gap, and the rest is unexplained. The D gene and trimming were derived from the DNA, and the V and J assignments and clone size from that table. Within this sample are over 100,000 clones, with 85% to 95% of them counted one time only. The top ten hold 3% to 3.5% of the sample.

Here is what the overall study found, with its caveats: In patients with donor T cell macrochimerism, the allografts had high GvH to HvG T cell clonal ratios. GvH clones turned up in recipient bone marrow, with some appearing earlier in ileal mucosa or blood, a pattern consistent with an intestinal mucosal origin. Early after transplant, peak levels of circulating GvH clones were associated with declines in HvG clones. Conclusions were limited by the relatively low number and heterogeneity of intestinal transplant patients.

Turning to this clone: It has no known antigen specificity. The junction and the germline gene differ at one end; a read error may be behind it.

The TCR was taken from a human donor who received an intestinal transplant. The input for sequencing was unstimulated CD8+ T cells sorted from spleen or lymph node cells, taken before intestinal transplant.

The encoded CDR3 is CASSHRDRGIEAFF. The sequence in DNA is TGTGCCAGTTCACACCGGGACAGAGGAATTGAAGCTTTCTTT. The rearrangement combines TRBV18 with TRBJ1-1; 7 of the junction bases match TRBD1. Including cysteine and phenylalanine, the CDR3 has 14 amino acids. CDR3 DNA is the only sequence kept; it has 42 bases, read in frame from the first base. CDR1 and CDR2 were assigned from the germline V gene as KGHSH and LQKENI.